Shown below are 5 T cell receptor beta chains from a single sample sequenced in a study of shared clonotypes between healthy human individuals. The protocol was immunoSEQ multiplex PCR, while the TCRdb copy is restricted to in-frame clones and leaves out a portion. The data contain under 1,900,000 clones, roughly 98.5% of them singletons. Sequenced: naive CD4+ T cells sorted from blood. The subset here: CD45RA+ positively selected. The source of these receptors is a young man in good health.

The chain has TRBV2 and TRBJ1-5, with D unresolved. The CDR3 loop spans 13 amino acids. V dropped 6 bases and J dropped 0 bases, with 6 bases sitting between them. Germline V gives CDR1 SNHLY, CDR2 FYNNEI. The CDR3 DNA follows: TGTGCCAGCAGGTGGGGTAGCAATCAGCCCCAGCATTTT. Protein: CASRWGSNQPQHF. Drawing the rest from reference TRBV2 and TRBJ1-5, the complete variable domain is EPEVTQTPSHQVTQMGQEVILRCVPISNHLYFYWYRQILGQKVEFLVSFYNNEISEKSEIFDDQFSVERPDGSNFTLKIRSTKLEDSAMYFCASRWGSNQPQHFGDGTRLSIL.

The CDR3 reads CASSPGPSQVGETQYF. The CDR3 DNA reads TGCGCCAGCAGCCCTGGACCCTCCCAGGTGGGGGAGACCCAGTACTTC. V usage is TRBV5-1 and J usage is TRBJ2-5; D not certain. Germline CDR1 reads SGHRS; CDR2 reads YFSETQ. Trimming took 4 bases from V and 5 from J, leaving 21 bases between them. The CDR3 runs to 16 residues.

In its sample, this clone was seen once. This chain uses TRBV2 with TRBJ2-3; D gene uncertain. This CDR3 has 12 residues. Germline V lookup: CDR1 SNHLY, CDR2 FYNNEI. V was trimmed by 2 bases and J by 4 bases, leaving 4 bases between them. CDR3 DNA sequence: TGTGCCAGCAGTGAATATGCAGATACGCAGTATTTT. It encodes CASSEYADTQYF.

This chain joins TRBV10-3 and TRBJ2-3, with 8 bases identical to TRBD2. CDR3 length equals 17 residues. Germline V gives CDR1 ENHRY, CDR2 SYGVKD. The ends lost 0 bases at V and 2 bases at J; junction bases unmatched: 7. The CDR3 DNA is TGTGCCATCAGTGAGTCCCCCGGGAGGGAAAACACAGATACGCAGTATTTT. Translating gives CAISESPGRENTDTQYF.

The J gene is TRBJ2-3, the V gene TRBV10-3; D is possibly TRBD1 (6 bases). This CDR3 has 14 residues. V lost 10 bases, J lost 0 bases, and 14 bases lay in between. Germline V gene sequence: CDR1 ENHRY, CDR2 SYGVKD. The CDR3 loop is CASNRDPSTDTQYF. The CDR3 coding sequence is TGTGCCAGCAACAGGGACCCTAGCACAGATACGCAGTATTTT.